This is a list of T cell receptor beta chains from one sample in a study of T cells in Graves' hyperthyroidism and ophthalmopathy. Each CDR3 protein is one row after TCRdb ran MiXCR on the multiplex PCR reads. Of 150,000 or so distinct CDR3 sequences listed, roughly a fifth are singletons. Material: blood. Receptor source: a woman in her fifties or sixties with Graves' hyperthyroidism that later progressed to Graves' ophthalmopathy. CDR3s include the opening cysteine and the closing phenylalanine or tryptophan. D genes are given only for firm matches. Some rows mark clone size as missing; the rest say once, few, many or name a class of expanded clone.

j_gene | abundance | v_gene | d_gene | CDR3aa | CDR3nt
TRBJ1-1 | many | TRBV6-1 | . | CASSDFAGRTEAFF | TGTGCCAGCAGTGATTTCGCAGGGAGAACTGAAGCTTTCTTT
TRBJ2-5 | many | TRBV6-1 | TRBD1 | CASSKGQGKEETQYF | TGTGCCAGCAGTAAAGGACAGGGGAAGGAAGAGACCCAGTACTTC
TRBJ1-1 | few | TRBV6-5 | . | CASSLLTGTMNTEAFF | TGTGCCAGCAGCTTACTAACAGGGACCATGAACACTGAAGCTTTCTTT
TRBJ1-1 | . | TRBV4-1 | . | CASGGREAFF | TGCGCCAGCGGGGGACGGGAAGCTTTCTTT
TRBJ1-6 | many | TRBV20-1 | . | CSARDQARLGSPLHF | TGCAGTGCTAGAGATCAGGCCAGGCTGGGTTCACCCCTCCACTTT
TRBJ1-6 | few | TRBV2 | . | CASRADRMYNSPLHF | TGTGCCAGCAGGGCGGACAGAATGTATAATTCACCCCTCCACTTT
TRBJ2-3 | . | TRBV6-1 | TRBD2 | CASSLTSGRAIDTQYF | TGTGCCAGCAGTCTGACTAGCGGGAGGGCCATAGATACGCAGTATTTT
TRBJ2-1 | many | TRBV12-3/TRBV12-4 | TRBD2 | CASSFGGGSYNEQFF | TGTGCCAGCAGTTTCGGCGGGGGGTCCTACAATGAGCAGTTCTTC
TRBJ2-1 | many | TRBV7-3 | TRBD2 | CASSSQAGGPYNEQFF | TGTGCCAGCAGCTCACAAGCGGGAGGGCCCTACAATGAGCAGTTCTTC
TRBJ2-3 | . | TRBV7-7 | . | CASSQRGTDTQYF | TGTGCTAGCTCCCAAAGGGGCACAGATACGCAGTATTTT
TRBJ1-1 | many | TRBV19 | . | CASSIDPRVIAEAFF | TGTGCCAGTAGTATAGATCCGAGGGTTATCGCTGAAGCTTTCTTT
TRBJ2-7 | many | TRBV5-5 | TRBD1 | CASSQVTGGPYEQYF | TGTGCCAGCAGCCAGGTCACAGGGGGACCCTACGAGCAGTACTTC
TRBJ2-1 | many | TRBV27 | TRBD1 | CASSGTGVVDEQFF | TGTGCCAGCAGTGGGACAGGGGTGGTCGATGAGCAGTTCTTC
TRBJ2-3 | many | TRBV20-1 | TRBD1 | CSAPTGGTDTQYF | TGCAGTGCCCCGACAGGGGGCACAGATACGCAGTATTTT
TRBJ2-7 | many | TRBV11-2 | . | CASSLDRPSGRGSYEQYF | TGTGCCAGCAGCTTGGACAGGCCTAGCGGAAGAGGGTCGTACGAGCAGTACTTC
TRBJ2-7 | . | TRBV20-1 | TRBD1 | CSAEGQGYEQYF | TGCAGTGCTGAAGGACAGGGCTACGAGCAGTACTTC
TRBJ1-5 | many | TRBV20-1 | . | CSARVDSREQPQHF | TGCAGTGCTAGAGTTGATAGTCGGGAACAGCCCCAGCATTTT
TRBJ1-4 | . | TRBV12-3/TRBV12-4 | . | CASSFSGRLNEKLFF | TGTGCCAGCAGTTTTTCGGGACGGCTTAATGAAAAACTGTTTTTT
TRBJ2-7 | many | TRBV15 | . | CATSERATYEQYF | TGTGCCACCAGCGAAAGAGCTACCTACGAGCAGTACTTC
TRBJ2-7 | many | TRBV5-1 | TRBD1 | CASSRDRAYEQYF | TGCGCCAGCAGCCGAGACAGGGCCTACGAGCAGTACTTC
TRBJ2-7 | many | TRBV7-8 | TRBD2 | CASGASGNSYEQYF | TGTGCCAGCGGAGCTAGCGGCAACTCCTACGAGCAGTACTTC
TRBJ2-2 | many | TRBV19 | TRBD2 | CASSITSGSTGELFF | TGTGCCAGTAGTATAACTAGCGGGAGCACCGGGGAGCTGTTTTTT
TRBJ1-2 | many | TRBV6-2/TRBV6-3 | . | CASSYDASVGTEYGYTF | TGTGCCAGCAGTTACGACGCGTCCGTGGGGACGGAATATGGCTACACCTTC
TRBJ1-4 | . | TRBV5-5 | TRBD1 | CASSYAGTGGAKLFF | TGTGCCAGCAGCTACGCCGGGACAGGGGGAGCGAAACTGTTTTTT
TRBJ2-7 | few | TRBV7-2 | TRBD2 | CASSRWTSGSEQYF | TGTGCCAGCAGCCGCTGGACTAGCGGGAGCGAGCAGTACTTC
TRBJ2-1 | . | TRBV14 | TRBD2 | CASSQAILAGGTYNEQFF | TGTGCCAGCAGCCAGGCTATTTTAGCGGGAGGAACCTACAATGAGCAGTTCTTC
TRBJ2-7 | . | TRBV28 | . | CASSTGVILYEQYF | TGTGCCAGCAGCACGGGAGTAATTCTGTACGAGCAGTACTTC
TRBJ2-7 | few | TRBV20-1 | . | CSARVQVTSYEQYF | TGCAGTGCTAGGGTACAGGTGACTTCCTACGAGCAGTACTTC
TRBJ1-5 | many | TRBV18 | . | CASSRQLNQPQHF | TGTGCCAGCTCACGACAGCTCAATCAGCCCCAGCATTTT
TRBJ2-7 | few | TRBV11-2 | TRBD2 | CASSGGMGLPSYEQYF | TGTGCCAGCAGTGGGGGGATGGGACTACCCTCCTACGAGCAGTACTTC
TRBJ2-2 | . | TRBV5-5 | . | CASSFSLAPGELFF | TGTGCCAGCAGCTTCTCACTAGCTCCCGGGGAGCTGTTTTTT
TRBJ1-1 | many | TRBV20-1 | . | CSAAVRGGVAEAFF | TGCAGTGCGGCCGTCCGGGGAGGGGTGGCTGAAGCTTTCTTT
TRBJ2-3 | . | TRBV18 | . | CASSRKRGITDTQYF | TGTGCCAGCTCACGAAAGAGGGGAATCACAGATACGCAGTATTTT
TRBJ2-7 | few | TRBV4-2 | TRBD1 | CASSQVTGVFEQYF | TGTGCCAGCAGCCAGGTGACAGGGGTGTTCGAGCAGTACTTC
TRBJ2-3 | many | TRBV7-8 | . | CASRPISYSTDTQYF | TGTGCCAGCCGGCCTATCAGCTATAGCACAGATACGCAGTATTTT
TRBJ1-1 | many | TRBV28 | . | CASTLMAMNTEAFF | TGTGCCAGCACTCTTATGGCCATGAACACTGAAGCTTTCTTT
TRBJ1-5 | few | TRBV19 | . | CASSTTSTGSSQPQHF | TGTGCCAGTAGTACCACCAGTACAGGGTCTTCGCAGCCCCAGCATTTT
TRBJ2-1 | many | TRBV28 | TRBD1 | CASSKRTGRKNEQFF | TGTGCCAGCAGCAAACGGACAGGTCGAAAAAATGAGCAGTTCTTC
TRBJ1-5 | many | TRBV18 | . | CASSAMRGAEPQHF | TGTGCCAGCTCCGCAATGCGGGGTGCGGAGCCCCAGCATTTT
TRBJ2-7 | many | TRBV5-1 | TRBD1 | CASSLQTGSREQYF | TGCGCCAGCAGCTTGCAGACAGGGTCGAGGGAGCAGTACTTC
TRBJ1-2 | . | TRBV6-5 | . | CASSYSSVSRAGYTF | TGTGCCAGCAGTTACTCCTCTGTGAGTCGGGCGGGCTACACCTTC
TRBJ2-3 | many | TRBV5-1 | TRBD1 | CASSSMTGTDTQYF | TGCGCCAGCAGCTCAATGACAGGGACAGATACGCAGTATTTT
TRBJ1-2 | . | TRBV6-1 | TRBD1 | CASSRQGATNYGYTF | TGTGCCAGCAGTAGACAGGGGGCAACTAACTATGGCTACACCTTC